These 11 T cell receptor beta chains share one sample of origin, sequenced in a study of PD-1 blockade in mismatch repair-deficient tumors. Generated by immunoSEQ multiplex PCR, the TCRdb table keeps only in-frame clones and is missing some. The sample holds some 100,000 clones, 82% seen once. Sequenced material: peripheral blood, taken approximately 8 months after starting pembrolizumab. These receptors originate from an adult with mismatch repair-deficient cancer.

This clone turned up a few times. The chain recombines TRBV27 with TRBJ2-7, with D perhaps matching TRBD2 (5 bases). The CDR3 spans 11 residues. Deletions cut 6 bases from V and 2 bases from J, with 5 bases between. Germline CDR1 is MNHEY and CDR2 is SMNVEV (reference sequence). CDR3 region: CASRRAYEQYF. The DNA for the CDR3 is TGTGCCAGCAGGCGGGCCTACGAGCAGTACTTC.

V gene TRBV13 combines with J gene TRBJ1-5; possibly TRBD1 for D (5 bases). V dropped 6 bases and J dropped 3 bases, with 12 bases sitting between them. Looked up from germline, CDR1 is PRHDT and CDR2 is FYEKMQ (reference sequence). The CDR3 length is 14 residues. DNA for the CDR3: TGTGCCAGCAGGCGGTCCGGGACCAATCAGCCCCAGCATTTT. This gives the protein CASRRSGTNQPQHF.

The chain is built from TRBV6-6 and TRBJ2-2, with D possibly being TRBD2 (6 bases). The V end was cut by 2 bases, the J end by 5 bases, with 12 bases between. Germline-derived CDR1 and CDR2 are MNHNY and SVGAGI (reference sequence). This CDR3 has 15 residues. Written as DNA, the CDR3 is TGTGCCAGCAGTTACGAGGCGGGACGGACCGGGGAGCTGTTTTTT. Encoded protein: CASSYEAGRTGELFF.

The V call is TRBV5-4, the J call TRBJ2-3; 8 positions match TRBD2. Germline V gene lookup returns CDR1 SGHNT and CDR2 YYREEE (reference sequence). CDR3 length equals 15 residues. The V segment lost 4 bases and the J segment 3 bases; nucleotides outside the gene matches: 7. Here the CDR3 reads CASSPTSGVTDTQYF. CDR3 DNA: TGTGCCAGCAGCCCCACTAGCGGAGTTACAGATACGCAGTATTTT.

Comments on this clone: This is likely a read error, given that the CDR3 carries no conserved phenylalanine or tryptophan at its end. Because the CDR3's place on the DNA is in doubt, the DNA is left out and the CDR3 is given as listed by TCRdb. This chain joins TRBV6-6 and TRBJ2-7; the table's D call of TRBD2 was not tested on the DNA. In germline, CDR1 is MNHNY, CDR2 SVGAGI (reference sequence). A total of 11 residues make up the CDR3, ends included. The CDR3 region is CASSGGTSGIL.

This clone is a singleton in its sample. This chain connects TRBV18 to TRBJ1-5, with D possibly matching TRBD1 (6 bases). The V end was cut by 2 bases, the J end by 5 bases, with 13 bases between. Germline V gene lookup returns CDR1 KGHSH and CDR2 LQKENI. The CDR3 runs 15 residues. The CDR3 DNA is TGTGCCAGCTCACCAGTAGGCGCAGGGGATCAGCCCCAGCATTTT. Translated: CASSPVGAGDQPQHF.

This clone was detected only once. The rearrangement uses TRBV7-2 and TRBJ2-7, with 7 bases lining up with TRBD1. Germline V gives CDR1 SGHTA, CDR2 FQGNSA. This CDR3 region has 13 residues. The trim removed 5 bases at V and 6 bases at J, leaving 7 bases unmatched. In DNA, the CDR3 is TGTGCCAGCAGCCATCCACAGGGGACCGAGCAGTACTTC. It encodes CASSHPQGTEQYF.

J is TRBJ2-2 and V is TRBV5-1; D possibly corresponds to TRBD2 (6 bases). Germline V gene lookup returns CDR1 SGHRS and CDR2 YFSETQ. The CDR3 runs 14 residues. V shed 3 bases and J shed 2 bases, with 8 bases lying between them. The CDR3 DNA is TGCGCCAGCAGCTCGGGACTTAACACCGGGGAGCTGTTTTTT. Translation: CASSSGLNTGELFF.

The V gene is TRBV25-1, the J gene TRBJ2-2, with D perhaps TRBD1 (5 bases). Germline loops: CDR1 MGHDK, CDR2 SYGVNS. Trimming removed 10 bases at V and 7 bases at J, with 16 bases between. This CDR3 spans 13 amino acids. CDR3 protein: CATRVLEVGELFF. CDR3 nucleotide sequence: TGTGCCACCAGGGTCCTTGAGGTCGGGGAGCTGTTTTTT.

J is TRBJ2-5 and V is TRBV15, with D perhaps matching TRBD1 (5 bases). With 0 bases removed from V and 4 bases from J, the gap between germline ends came to 12 bases. Germline V gene lookup returns CDR1 LNHNV and CDR2 YYDKDF (reference sequence). The CDR3 loop spans 15 amino acids. CDR3 coding DNA: TGTGCCACCAGCAGAGATAGGGGATCGGGAGAGACCCAGTACTTC. It codes for CATSRDRGSGETQYF. Looking up the rest from reference TRBV15 and TRBJ2-5 gives the full variable domain: DAMVIQNPRYQVTQFGKPVTLSCSQTLNHNVMYWYQQKSSQAPKLLFHYYDKDFNNEADTPDNFQSRRPNTSFCFLDIRSPGLGDTAMYLCATSRDRGSGETQYFGPGTRLLVL.

This chain joins TRBV30 and TRBJ1-2, with no clear D. CDR3 length equals 14 residues. Trimming pared 2 bases from V and 1 base from J, leaving 11 bases between. CDR1 is GTSNPN, CDR2 SVGIG, per germline (reference sequence). Here the CDR3 DNA reads TGTGCCTGGAGTCTTCTGGGTCATAACTATGGCTACACCTTC. Its translation is CAWSLLGHNYGYTF.